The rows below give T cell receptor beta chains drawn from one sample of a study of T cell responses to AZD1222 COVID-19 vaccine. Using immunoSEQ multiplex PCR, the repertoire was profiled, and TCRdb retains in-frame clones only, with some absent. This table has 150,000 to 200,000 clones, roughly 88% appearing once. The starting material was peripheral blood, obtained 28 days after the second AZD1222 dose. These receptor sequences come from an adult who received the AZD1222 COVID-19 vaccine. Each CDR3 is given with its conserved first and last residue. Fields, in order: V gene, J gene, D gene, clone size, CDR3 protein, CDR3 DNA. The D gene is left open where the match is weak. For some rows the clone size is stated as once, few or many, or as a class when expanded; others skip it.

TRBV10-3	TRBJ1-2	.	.	CAISEGQASNYGYTF	TGTGCCATCAGTGAGGGGCAGGCGAGTAACTATGGCTACACCTTC
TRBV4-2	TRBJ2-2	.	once	CASSHRTARGELFF	TGTGCCAGCAGCCATAGGACCGCCCGGGGGGAGCTGTTTTTT
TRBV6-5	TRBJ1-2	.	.	CASRRSGSVYGYTF	TGTGCCAGCAGAAGATCAGGGTCCGTCTATGGCTACACCTTC
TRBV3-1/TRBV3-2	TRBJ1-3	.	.	CASSPRQVSGNTIYF	TGTGCCAGCAGCCCACGACAAGTCTCTGGAAACACCATATATTTT
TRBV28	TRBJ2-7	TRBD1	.	CASSTPGTGTYEQYF	TGTGCCAGCAGTACTCCCGGGACAGGGACCTACGAGCAGTACTTC
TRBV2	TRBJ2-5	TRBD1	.	CASSRGQGAGETQYF	TGTGCCAGCAGTCGAGGACAGGGGGCGGGAGAGACCCAGTACTTC
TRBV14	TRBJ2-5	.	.	CASSQVTGQETQYF	TGTGCCAGCAGCCAAGTTACAGGCCAAGAGACCCAGTACTTC
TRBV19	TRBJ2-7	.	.	CASSIGNRVYEQYF	TGTGCCAGTAGTATAGGAAACAGGGTCTACGAGCAGTACTTC
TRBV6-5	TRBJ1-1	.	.	CASRTGLGNTEAFF	TGTGCCAGCAGAACAGGGTTGGGGAACACTGAAGCTTTCTTT
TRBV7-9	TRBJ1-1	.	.	CASSLERGTEAFF	TGTGCCAGCAGCTTAGAGAGGGGCACTGAAGCTTTCTTT
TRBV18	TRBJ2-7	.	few	CASSYNRDEQYF	TGTGCCAGCTCGTACAACAGGGACGAGCAGTACTTC
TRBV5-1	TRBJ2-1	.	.	CASSSGAEFKKQFF	TGCGCCAGCAGCTCTGGCGCTGAATTTAAAAAGCAGTTCTTC
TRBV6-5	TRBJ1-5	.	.	CASRDERSNQPQHF	TGTGCCAGCCGCGACGAACGGAGCAATCAGCCCCAGCATTTT
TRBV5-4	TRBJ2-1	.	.	CASSLGGQNNEQFF	TGTGCCAGCAGCTTGGGAGGGCAGAACAATGAGCAGTTCTTC
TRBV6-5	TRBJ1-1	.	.	CASSYSYEWRNTEAFF	TGTGCCAGCAGTTACTCGTACGAATGGAGAAACACTGAAGCTTTCTTT
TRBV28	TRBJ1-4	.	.	CASSTTPEKLFF	TGTGCCAGCAGTACTACGCCTGAAAAACTGTTTTTT
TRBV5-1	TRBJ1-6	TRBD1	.	CASSFRDRDNSPLHF	TGCGCCAGCAGTTTCCGGGACAGGGATAATTCACCCCTCCACTTT